The 23 T cell receptor beta chains in this list originate from one sample, sequenced in a study of blood T cell repertoires in COVID-19 (dated by TCRdb to the early 2020s). Libraries came from the immunoSEQ multiplex PCR assay. TCRdb limited this immuneACCESS table to in-frame rearrangements with V and J called. A share of clones is missing; checked studies link under half to unresolved V genes, and the rest is unexplained. The sample profile shows some 30,000 clones; 88% of them were found once. In total, the top ten clones hold roughly an eighth of the sample. Sequenced: peripheral blood. These receptors came from a human donor with active COVID-19. The donor label of this sample is uncertain.

This chain connects TRBV13 to TRBJ2-4; possibly TRBD2 for D (6 bases). Germline CDR1 is PRHDT and CDR2 is FYEKMQ (reference sequence). The CDR3 spans 16 residues. V was pared by 3 bases and J by 2 bases, with 14 bases between. CDR3 residues: CASSFRLEGTKNIQYF. As DNA, the CDR3 is TGTGCCAGCAGCTTCCGACTAGAAGGCACCAAAAACATTCAGTACTTC.

J is TRBJ1-2 and V is TRBV6-1; 7 bases match TRBD1. The CDR3 has 15 residues. Germline CDR1 MNHNS, CDR2 SASEGT. Trimming at V came to 2 bases and at J to 7 bases, leaving 10 bases not matched to a gene. CDR3 protein: CASSEYLQGNFGYTF. CDR3 nucleotide sequence: TGTGCCAGCAGTGAATACCTACAGGGGAATTTTGGCTACACCTTC.

This rearrangement joins TRBV5-5 to TRBJ1-2, with 10 bases aligning to TRBD1. Looked up from germline, CDR1 is SGHKS and CDR2 is YYEKEE (reference sequence). Germline trimming cut 3 bases from V and 7 bases from J; bases unmatched to any gene: 3. The CDR3 is 13 residues long. This chain's CDR3 is CASSSRDRGGYTF. The CDR3 bases are TGTGCCAGCAGCTCCCGGGACAGGGGTGGCTACACCTTC. The full variable domain, its missing parts supplied by reference TRBV5-5 and TRBJ1-2, is DAGVTQSPTHLIKTRGQQVTLRCSPISGHKSVSWYQQVLGQGPQFIFQYYEKEERGRGNFPDRFSARQFPNYSSELNVNALLLGDSALYLCASSSRDRGGYTFGSGTRLTVV.

The chain links TRBV4-3 to TRBJ1-2, with D unresolved. The CDR3 has 15 residues. CDR1 is LGHNA, CDR2 YSLEER, per germline. V was clipped by 4 bases and J by 7 bases, with 19 bases between them. This chain's CDR3 is CASSLFQEVEFGYTF. The CDR3 nucleotides are TGCGCCAGCAGCCTCTTTCAGGAGGTTGAGTTTGGCTACACCTTC.

This chain uses TRBV19 with TRBJ1-2; a weak D match, TRBD1 (6 bases). Trimming pared 0 bases from V and 8 bases from J, leaving 16 bases between. The CDR3 has 15 amino acids. Germline values: CDR1 LNHDA, CDR2 SQIVND (reference sequence). The CDR3 DNA is TGTGCCAGTAGTATAGACCCAACAGGGATAGGCGGCTACACCTTC. This codes for CASSIDPTGIGGYTF.

The gene calls are TRBV5-6 and TRBJ2-7; 8 bases align to TRBD1. The CDR3 is 14 amino acids. With V trimmed by 3 bases and J by 2 bases, 4 bases remained unmatched. CDR1 is SGHDT, CDR2 YYEEEE, per germline. DNA for the CDR3: TGTGCCAGCAGCTCGGACAGGGTTCCCTACGAGCAGTACTTC. The encoded protein is CASSSDRVPYEQYF. Based on the CDR3 plus reference TRBV5-6 and TRBJ2-7, the full variable domain is DAGVTQSPTHLIKTRGQQVTLRCSPKSGHDTVSWYQQALGQGPQFIFQYYEEEERQRGNFPDRFSGHQFPNYSSELNVNALLLGDSALYLCASSSDRVPYEQYFGPGTRLTVT.

A few counts support this clone. The chain uses TRBV7-6 and TRBJ1-2; maybe TRBD1 (5 bases). The germline V gene encodes CDR1 SGHVS and CDR2 FNYEAQ. The ends were cut back, 4 bases at V and 3 bases at J, with 12 bases in the middle. This CDR3 contains 14 residues. As DNA, the CDR3 is TGTGCCAGCAGCTCTAGCGGGGGTGACTATGGCTACACCTTC. Protein: CASSSSGGDYGYTF.

CDR3 coding DNA: TGCGCCAGCAGCCAAGAAGAAGGGGGCACTGAAGCTTTCTTT. The encoded protein is CASSQEEGGTEAFF. The chain recombines TRBV4-3 with TRBJ1-1; tentatively, D is TRBD1 (6 bases). CDR3 length: 14 residues. V lost 0 bases, J lost 4 bases, and 9 bases lay in between. Per germline, CDR1 LGHNA and CDR2 YSLEER.

The chain links TRBV7-2 to TRBJ2-1; D not resolved. V gave up 1 base and J gave up 5 bases, with 9 bases separating them. CDR3 length equals 14 residues. Germline V gene data show CDR1 as SGHTA and CDR2 as FQGNSA. CDR3 sequence reads: CASSLVGFNNEQFF. CDR3 nucleotide sequence: TGTGCCAGCAGCTTAGTTGGCTTTAACAATGAGCAGTTCTTC.

The V and J genes are TRBV7-6 and TRBJ2-5; no clear D. V was pared by 1 base and J by 1 base, with 10 bases between. The CDR3 length is 15 residues. CDR1 and CDR2 from the germline V gene are SGHVS and FNYEAQ. The CDR3 sequence: CASSLGGESQETQYF. In nucleotides, the CDR3 is TGTGCCAGCAGCTTAGGCGGAGAGAGCCAAGAGACCCAGTACTTC.

This clone was seen only once. V is TRBV3-1 (or the pseudogene TRBV3-2) and J is TRBJ2-7, with 9 bases lining up with TRBD2. Trimming took 1 base from V and 3 from J; bases not matched to a gene: 13. CDR1 is LGHDT and CDR2 is YNNKEL in the germline V gene (reference sequence). There are 18 residues in the CDR3. The CDR3 protein is CASSQGISSLAGVYEQYF. The CDR3 region has the DNA TGTGCCAGCAGCCAAGGCATTAGTTCACTAGCGGGTGTCTACGAGCAGTACTTC.

The rearrangement links TRBV12-3 or TRBV12-4 to TRBJ1-1; D ambiguous. V shed 3 bases and J shed 3 bases, with 8 bases lying between them. The CDR3 is 13 residues long. The CDR3 loop reads CASSFEQYTEAFF. The DNA of the CDR3 is TGTGCCAGCAGTTTCGAACAGTACACTGAAGCTTTCTTT.

The chain recombines TRBV6-2 or TRBV6-3 with TRBJ1-2; TRBD1 matches 9 bases. Germline V gene lookup returns CDR1 MNHEY and CDR2 SVGEGT. J lost 0 bases, V lost 4 bases, and 12 bases had no gene match. CDR3 size: 18 residues. CDR3 DNA: TGTGCCAGCAGTTCCACACCTCCGGGACAGGGCTCTAACTATGGCTACACCTTC. Translated: CASSSTPPGQGSNYGYTF.

The chain joins TRBV18 to TRBJ1-4; D possibly corresponds to TRBD1 (6 bases). The CDR3 totals 14 residues. CDR1 is KGHSH, CDR2 LQKENI, per germline. The V gene lost 6 bases and the J gene lost 0 bases, with 8 bases spanning the gap. CDR3 sequence reads: CASSWTATNEKLFF. DNA for the CDR3: TGTGCCAGCTCGTGGACAGCAACTAATGAAAAACTGTTTTTT.

V gene TRBV7-2 combines with J gene TRBJ2-3; 9 bases match TRBD2. CDR1 and CDR2 (germline): SGHTA, FQGNSA. CDR3 length: 15 amino acids. The V gene end was trimmed by 5 bases and the J gene end by 5 bases; junction bases not matched to a gene: 8. The CDR3 protein is CASSPASGGIDTQYF. The CDR3 region has the DNA TGTGCCAGCAGCCCGGCCAGCGGGGGGATAGATACGCAGTATTTT.

This rearrangement joins TRBV10-3 to TRBJ2-4; D is possibly TRBD1 (5 bases). With 3 bases removed from V and 0 bases from J, the gap between germline ends came to 12 bases. This CDR3 is built from 16 residues. Germline lookup yields CDR1 ENHRY and CDR2 SYGVKD. The DNA for the CDR3 is TGTGCCATCAGTGAAAATGGGGCCCTAGCCAAAAACATTCAGTACTTC. This translates into CAISENGALAKNIQYF.

The chain joins TRBV9 to TRBJ2-7; 7 bases agree with TRBD1. Trimming at V came to 0 bases and at J to 3 bases, leaving 6 bases not matched to a gene. Germline assignment: CDR1 SGDLS and CDR2 YYNGEE. The CDR3 is made up of 15 amino acids. DNA for the CDR3: TGTGCCAGCAGCGTAGATTTGACAGGGCTCTACGAGCAGTACTTC. Its translation is CASSVDLTGLYEQYF.

Comment on this clone: This sample includes further DNA sequences coding for the same CDR3. The chain uses TRBV13 and TRBJ2-6; D possibly corresponds to TRBD2 (7 bases). V shed 8 bases and J shed 2 bases, with 22 bases lying between them. CDR1 is PRHDT and CDR2 is FYEKMQ in the germline V gene (reference sequence). The length of the CDR3 is 18 residues. CDR3 residues: CASAGGGGLDTGANVLTF. CDR3 in DNA: TGTGCCAGCGCTGGCGGGGGCGGGCTGGATACTGGGGCCAACGTCCTGACTTTC. The full variable domain, in which reference TRBV13 and TRBJ2-6 provide the parts outside the CDR3, is AAGVIQSPRHLIKEKRETATLKCYPIPRHDTVYWYQQGPGQDPQFLISFYEKMQSDKGSIPDRFSAQQFSDYHSELNMSSLELGDSALYFCASAGGGGLDTGANVLTFGAGSRLTVL.

The rearrangement uses TRBV19 and TRBJ1-6; D not certain. The CDR3 is made up of 16 amino acids. Per the germline V gene, CDR1 is LNHDA and CDR2 is SQIVND (reference sequence). The V end was cut by 7 bases, the J end by 0 bases, with 13 bases between. CDR3 sequence reads: CASISRASSYNSPLHF. The CDR3 nucleotides read TGTGCCAGTATTTCGCGTGCGAGCTCCTATAATTCACCCCTCCACTTT.

The rearrangement joins TRBV19 to TRBJ1-2, with D possibly being TRBD1 (5 bases). This CDR3 spans 14 amino acids. Germline V gene lookup returns CDR1 LNHDA and CDR2 SQIVND (reference sequence). Trimming removed 5 bases at V and 6 bases at J, with 16 bases between. The CDR3 here is CASSSGGTLDGYTF. The CDR3 DNA reads as TGTGCCAGTAGTTCGGGGGGAACGTTAGATGGCTACACCTTC.

This clone was seen a single time. V and J are TRBV19 and TRBJ1-6; 7 nucleotides agree with TRBD1. CDR3 length: 13 amino acids. The J segment lost 6 bases and the V segment lost 8 bases, leaving 4 bases of the junction unmatched. CDR1 LNHDA and CDR2 SQIVND come from the germline V gene (reference sequence). The CDR3 loop reads CASGDRLNSPLHF. The CDR3 nucleotides read TGTGCCAGTGGGGACAGACTTAATTCACCCCTCCACTTT. Based on the CDR3 plus reference TRBV19 and TRBJ1-6, the full variable domain is DGGITQSPKYLFRKEGQNVTLSCEQNLNHDAMYWYRQDPGQGLRLIYYSQIVNDFQKGDIAEGYSVSREKKESFPLTVTSAQKNPTAFYLCASGDRLNSPLHFGNGTRLTVT.

The chain employs TRBV6-2 or TRBV6-3 and TRBJ2-1; 10 bases are shared with TRBD2. CDR1 and CDR2 (germline): MNHEY, SVGEGT. The CDR3 covers 15 residues. V lost 6 bases, J lost 4 bases, and 6 bases stayed unmatched. In DNA form, the CDR3 reads TGTGCCAGCAGCAAAGCGGGGGGGCGGTACAATGAGCAGTTCTTC. It codes for CASSKAGGRYNEQFF.

About this clone: A read error may produce the germline difference seen at one junction end. This chain connects TRBV7-7 to TRBJ2-2; 8 bases align to TRBD2. This CDR3 is built from 15 residues. CDR1 is SSHAT, CDR2 FNYEAQ, per germline (reference sequence). For the CDR3, the DNA is TGTGCTAGCAGCTTAGTGGGACTAGGCGGCGGGGAGCTGTTTTTT. It specifies CASSLVGLGGGELFF.